This T cell receptor beta chain was identified in a study of blood T cell repertoires in COVID-19. Whole-study context: Sites in the United States, Italy and Spain provided acute and convalescent COVID-19 samples. Sources were T cells, B-cell-depleted T cells, or PBMCs; the material itself was cDNA or gDNA.

Per the germline V gene, CDR1 is SGHTA and CDR2 is FQGNSA. V lost 5 bases and J lost 3; bases outside the gene matches: 11. There are 16 residues in the CDR3. In the original processing: Estimation of nucleated cell counts relied on the amplification of reference gene primers. TCRdb keeps only in-frame clones here, not all; method: immunoSEQ multiplex PCR. From that table come the V and J calls and clone size; the DNA was used to work out D and trimming. The table has a few hundred thousand clones, approximately 85% seen once; the top ten hold more than 3.5%. Participant-reported clinical history was the basis for cohort assignment.

V and J are TRBV7-2 and TRBJ2-7; 9 bases are a match to TRBD2. Sequences were obtained from PBMCs or T cells enriched from blood (not recorded which). The receptor comes from a woman between 25 and 40 years old who had recovered from COVID-19. The CDR3 DNA sequence: TGTGCCAGCAGCCCACCCGGGACTAGCTATTTCTACGAGCAGTACTTC. Translating gives CASSPPGTSYFYEQYF.